This TCR beta chain was captured in a study of blood T cell repertoires in COVID-19. Clones were sequenced by immunoSEQ multiplex PCR, and TCRdb holds only the in-frame ones, with some missing. The sample lists roughly 140,000 clones, approximately 86% seen once, with roughly 3% in the top ten. Sequencing was performed on peripheral blood. The origin of this receptor is a man between 70 and 80 years old with acute or convalescent COVID-19.

The CDR3, as DNA: TGCGCCAGCAGCTTGGTACGGGGAGCGCAGTATTTT. Translating gives CASSLVRGAQYF. The J gene is TRBJ2-3, the V gene TRBV5-1, with D perhaps matching TRBD2 (5 bases). This CDR3 is built from 12 residues. CDR1 and CDR2 from the germline V gene are SGHRS and YFSETQ. The V gene lost 0 bases and the J gene lost 10 bases, with 9 bases spanning the gap. Full variable domain (missing parts from reference TRBV5-1 and TRBJ2-3): KAGVTQTPRYLIKTRGQQVTLSCSPISGHRSVSWYQQTPGQGLQFLFEYFSETQRNKGNFPGRFSGRQFSNSRSEMNVSTLELGDSALYLCASSLVRGAQYFGPGTRLTVL.